The clone carrying this TCR beta chain was detected many times. Its target is not known. Scientists amplified the TCR beta CDR3 regions from RNA transcripts. HTBI primers served in a first-round RT-PCR, which a second-round multiplex PCR followed. One entry per CDR3 protein, called by TCRdb with MiXCR from the multiplex PCR reads. The sample carries roughly 500,000 distinct CDR3 sequences, approximately 15% recorded once. The entry originates in a study of Graves' ophthalmopathy and Graves' hyperthyroidism. In the study overall: Pretreatment peripheral blood was obtained at initial diagnosis.

Study-level findings and limits: Using a 13-signature model, the authors split ophthalmopathy from stable hyperthyroidism, with roughly 90% sensitivity and roughly 83% specificity. In blood, most expanded thyroid clonotypes above 0.001 frequency were also detected.

The sequencing input was blood. This sequence was found in a young woman with Graves' ophthalmopathy.

The CDR3: CASSLRPVTGGYTF. CDR3 nucleotide sequence: TGCGCCAGCAGCCTAAGACCCGTCACAGGTGGCTACACCTTC. This sequence joins TRBV5-1 and TRBJ1-2; tentatively, D is TRBD1 (5 bases). Germline CDR1 SGHRS, CDR2 YFSETQ. The germline V and J ends were trimmed by 4 bases and 7 bases, with 17 bases remaining between them. The CDR3 covers 14 residues.